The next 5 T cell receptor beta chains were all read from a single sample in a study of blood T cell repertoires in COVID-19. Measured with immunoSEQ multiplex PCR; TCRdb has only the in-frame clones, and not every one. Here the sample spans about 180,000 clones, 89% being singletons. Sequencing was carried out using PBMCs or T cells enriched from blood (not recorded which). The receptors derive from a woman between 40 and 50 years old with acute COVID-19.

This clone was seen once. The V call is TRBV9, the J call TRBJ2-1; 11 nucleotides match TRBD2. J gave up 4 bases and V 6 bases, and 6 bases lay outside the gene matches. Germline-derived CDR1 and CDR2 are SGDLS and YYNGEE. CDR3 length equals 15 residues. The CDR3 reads CASTNSGGAYNEQFF. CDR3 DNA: TGTGCCAGCACCAATAGCGGGGGGGCTTACAATGAGCAGTTCTTC.

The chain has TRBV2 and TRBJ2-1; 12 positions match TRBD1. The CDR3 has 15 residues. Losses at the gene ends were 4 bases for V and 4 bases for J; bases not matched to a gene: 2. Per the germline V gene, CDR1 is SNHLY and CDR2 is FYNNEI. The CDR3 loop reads CASSGDRGPYNEQFF. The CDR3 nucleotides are TGTGCCAGCAGTGGGGACAGGGGGCCATACAATGAGCAGTTCTTC.

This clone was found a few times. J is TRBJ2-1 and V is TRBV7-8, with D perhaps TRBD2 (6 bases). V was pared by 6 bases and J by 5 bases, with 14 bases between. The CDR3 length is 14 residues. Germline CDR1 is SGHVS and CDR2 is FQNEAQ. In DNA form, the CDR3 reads TGTGCCAGCAGTTTCTATAGCGGAGACAATGAGCAGTTCTTC. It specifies CASSFYSGDNEQFF.

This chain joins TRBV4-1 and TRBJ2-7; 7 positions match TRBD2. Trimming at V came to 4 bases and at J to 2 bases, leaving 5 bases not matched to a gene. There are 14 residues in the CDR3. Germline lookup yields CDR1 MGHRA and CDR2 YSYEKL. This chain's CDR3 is CASSPRGGAYEQYF. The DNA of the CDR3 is TGCGCCAGCAGCCCCCGGGGAGGGGCCTACGAGCAGTACTTC.

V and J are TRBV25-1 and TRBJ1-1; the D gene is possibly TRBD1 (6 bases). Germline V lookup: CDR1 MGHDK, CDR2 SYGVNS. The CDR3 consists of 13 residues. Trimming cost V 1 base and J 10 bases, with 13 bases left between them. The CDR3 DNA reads TGTGCCAGCAGTGAATCAGCCAGGGGTGCAGCTTTCTTT. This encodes CASSESARGAAFF.